This TCR beta chain was sequenced during a study of T cell repertoires in cytomegalovirus infection. The CDR3 spans 16 residues. Germline CDR1 reads SGHVT; CDR2 reads SQSDAQ. V trimming: 1 base; J trimming: 2 bases; junction bases outside the gene matches: 6. Worth noting for this clonotype: The antigen remains undetermined.

One entry per CDR3 protein results from TCRdb running MiXCR on the reads. The table has hundreds of thousands of distinct CDR3 sequences, approximately 32% seen once. V gene TRBV7-4 combines with J gene TRBJ2-3, with 7 bases lining up with TRBD2. Source: cultured CD8+ T cells from PBMCs, taken from culture after CMV antigen stimulation. The sequence came from a human donor in good health (CMV status not recorded). Some clones in this sample may be carry-over from other donors' samples. The CDR3 loop is CASSLGEAGNTDTQYF. The CDR3 DNA reads as TGTGCCAGCAGCTTAGGAGAAGCGGGGAACACAGATACGCAGTATTTT.